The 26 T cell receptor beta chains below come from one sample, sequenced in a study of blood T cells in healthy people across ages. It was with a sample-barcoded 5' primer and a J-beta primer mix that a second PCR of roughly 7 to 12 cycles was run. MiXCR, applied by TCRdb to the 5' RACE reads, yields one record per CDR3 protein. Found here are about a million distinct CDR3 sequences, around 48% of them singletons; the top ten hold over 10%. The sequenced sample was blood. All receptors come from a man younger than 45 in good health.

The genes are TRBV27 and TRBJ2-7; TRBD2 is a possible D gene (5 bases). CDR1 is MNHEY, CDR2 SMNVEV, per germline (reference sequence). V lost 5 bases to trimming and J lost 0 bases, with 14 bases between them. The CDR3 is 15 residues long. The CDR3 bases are TGTGCCAGCAGTGAAGGGCGGGTTAACTCCTACGAGCAGTACTTC. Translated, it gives CASSEGRVNSYEQYF.

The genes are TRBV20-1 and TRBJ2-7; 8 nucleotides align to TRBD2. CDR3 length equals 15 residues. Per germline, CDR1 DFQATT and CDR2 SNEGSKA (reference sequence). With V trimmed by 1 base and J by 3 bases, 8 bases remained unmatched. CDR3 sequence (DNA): TGCAGTGCTAGAGGAGGGGCGGGGGGACTCTACGAGCAGTACTTC. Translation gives CSARGGAGGLYEQYF.

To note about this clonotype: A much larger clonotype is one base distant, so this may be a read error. CDR3 protein: CASIRGGINRQPQHF. CDR3 in DNA: TGTGCCAGCATCCGGGGGGGGATTAATAGGCAGCCCCAGCATTTT. The chain couples TRBV28 to TRBJ1-5, with a tentative D call TRBD1 (5 bases). Trimming pared 7 bases from V and 7 bases from J, leaving 20 bases between. CDR1 MDHEN and CDR2 SYDVKM come from the germline V gene. The CDR3 contains 15 residues.

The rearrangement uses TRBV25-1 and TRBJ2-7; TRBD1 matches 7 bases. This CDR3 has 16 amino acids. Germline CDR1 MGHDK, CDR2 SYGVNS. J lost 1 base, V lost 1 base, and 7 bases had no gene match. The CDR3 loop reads CASSEWHRGNSYEQYF. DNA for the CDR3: TGTGCCAGCAGTGAATGGCACAGGGGAAATTCCTACGAGCAGTACTTC.

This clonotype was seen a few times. This CDR3 reads CASTVTVPGVLFF. CDR3 bases: TGTGCCAGCACCGTTACGGTCCCAGGCGTACTGTTTTTT. The rearrangement uses TRBV6-6 and TRBJ1-4; D gene unclear. Germline V CDR1 and CDR2: MNHNY, SVGAGI (reference sequence). The CDR3 sequence is 13 residues long. V was cut by 7 bases and J by 13 bases, with 19 bases left in between.

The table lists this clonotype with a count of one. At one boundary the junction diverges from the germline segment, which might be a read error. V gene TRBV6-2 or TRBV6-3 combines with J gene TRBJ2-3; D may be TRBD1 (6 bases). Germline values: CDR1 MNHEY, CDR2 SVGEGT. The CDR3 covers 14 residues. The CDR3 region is CASSTGSSTDAQYF. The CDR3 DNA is TGTGCCAGCAGTACAGGGAGCAGCACAGATGCGCAGTATTTT.

For the CDR3, the DNA is TGTGCCAGCAGCGGGAGCGGGGGATTGGAGACCCAGTACTTC. It encodes CASSGSGGLETQYF. The chain has TRBV4-2 and TRBJ2-5; TRBD2 agrees at 8 bases. In germline, CDR1 is LGHNA, CDR2 YNFKEQ. Trimming removed 5 bases from V and 5 bases from J; junction bases left unmatched: 7. The CDR3 is 14 amino acids.

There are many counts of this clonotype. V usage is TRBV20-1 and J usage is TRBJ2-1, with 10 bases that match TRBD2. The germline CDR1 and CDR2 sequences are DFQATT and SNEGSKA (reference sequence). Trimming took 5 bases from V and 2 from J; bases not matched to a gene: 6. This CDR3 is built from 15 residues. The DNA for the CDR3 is TGCAGTGCTCCTAGCGGGGGCCTGGCCTACAATGAGCAGTTCTTC. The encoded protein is CSAPSGGLAYNEQFF.

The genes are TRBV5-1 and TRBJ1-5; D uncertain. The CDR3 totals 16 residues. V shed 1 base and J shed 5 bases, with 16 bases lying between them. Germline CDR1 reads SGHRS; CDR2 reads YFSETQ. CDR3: CASSLKVRQCDQPQHF. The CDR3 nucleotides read TGCGCCAGCAGCTTGAAGGTAAGGCAGTGCGATCAGCCCCAGCATTTT.

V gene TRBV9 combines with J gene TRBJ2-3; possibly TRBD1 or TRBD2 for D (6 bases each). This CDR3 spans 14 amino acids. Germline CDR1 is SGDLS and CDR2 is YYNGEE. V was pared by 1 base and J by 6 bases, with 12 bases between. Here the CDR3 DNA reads TGTGCCAGCAGCGTAAGGGGGGCCGAGGATACGCAGTATTTT. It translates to CASSVRGAEDTQYF.

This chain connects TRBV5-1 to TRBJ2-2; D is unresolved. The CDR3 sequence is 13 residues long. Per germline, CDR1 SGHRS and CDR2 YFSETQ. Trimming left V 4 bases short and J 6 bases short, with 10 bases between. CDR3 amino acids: CASSMDGSGELFF. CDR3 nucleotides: TGCGCCAGCAGCATGGACGGGTCCGGGGAGCTGTTTTTT.

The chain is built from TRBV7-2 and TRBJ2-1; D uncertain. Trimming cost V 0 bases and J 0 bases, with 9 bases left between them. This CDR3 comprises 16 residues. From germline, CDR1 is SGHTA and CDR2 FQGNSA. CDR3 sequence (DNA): TGTGCCAGCAGCTTAGCGCTTGGAAGCTCCTACAATGAGCAGTTCTTC. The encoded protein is CASSLALGSSYNEQFF.

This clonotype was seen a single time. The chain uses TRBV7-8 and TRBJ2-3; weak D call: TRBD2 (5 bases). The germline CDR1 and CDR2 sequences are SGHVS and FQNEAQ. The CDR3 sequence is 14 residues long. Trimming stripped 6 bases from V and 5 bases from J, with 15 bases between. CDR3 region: CASSPGLLGDTQYF. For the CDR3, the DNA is TGTGCCAGCAGTCCCGGACTCCTCGGAGATACGCAGTATTTT.

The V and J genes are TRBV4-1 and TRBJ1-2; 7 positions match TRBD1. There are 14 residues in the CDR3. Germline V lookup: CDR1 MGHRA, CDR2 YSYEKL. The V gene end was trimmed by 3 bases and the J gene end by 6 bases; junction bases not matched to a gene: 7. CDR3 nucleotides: TGCGCCAGCAGCCATCCTGAGGGGGCAGATGGCTACACCTTC. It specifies CASSHPEGADGYTF.

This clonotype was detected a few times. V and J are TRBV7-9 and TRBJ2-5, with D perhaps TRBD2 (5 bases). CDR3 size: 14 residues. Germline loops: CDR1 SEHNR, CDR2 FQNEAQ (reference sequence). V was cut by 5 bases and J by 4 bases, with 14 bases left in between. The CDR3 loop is CASSPRTSAETQYF. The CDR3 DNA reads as TGTGCCAGCAGCCCGAGGACTTCGGCAGAGACCCAGTACTTC.

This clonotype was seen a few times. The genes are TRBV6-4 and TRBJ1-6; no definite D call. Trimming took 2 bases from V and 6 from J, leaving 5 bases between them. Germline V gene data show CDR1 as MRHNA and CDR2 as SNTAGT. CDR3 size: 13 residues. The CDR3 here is CASSDSFNSPLHF. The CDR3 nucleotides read TGTGCCAGCAGTGACAGTTTTAATTCACCCCTCCACTTT.

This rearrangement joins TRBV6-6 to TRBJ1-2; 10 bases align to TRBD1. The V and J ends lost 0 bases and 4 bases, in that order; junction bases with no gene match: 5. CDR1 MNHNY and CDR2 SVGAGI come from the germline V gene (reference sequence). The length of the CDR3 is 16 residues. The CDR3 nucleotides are TGTGCCAGCAGTTACTCGAGGACAGGGGGGAGCTATGGCTACACCTTC. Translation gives CASSYSRTGGSYGYTF.

CDR3 loop: CASSAGTSGGSDTQYF. CDR3 nucleotides: TGTGCCAGCAGCGCCGGGACTAGCGGGGGTTCAGATACGCAGTATTTT. The chain couples TRBV7-8 to TRBJ2-3, with 14 bases that match TRBD2. V shed 5 bases, J shed 4 bases, and the junction held 5 bases outside the gene matches. CDR3 length: 16 residues. CDR1 and CDR2 from the germline V gene are SGHVS and FQNEAQ.

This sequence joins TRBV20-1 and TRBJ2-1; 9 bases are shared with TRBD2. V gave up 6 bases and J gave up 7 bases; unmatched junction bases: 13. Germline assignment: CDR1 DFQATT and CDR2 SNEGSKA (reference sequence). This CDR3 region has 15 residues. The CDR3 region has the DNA TGCAGTGCGGGGAAGACTAGCGGTTTTACGAATGAGCAGTTCTTC. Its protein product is CSAGKTSGFTNEQFF.

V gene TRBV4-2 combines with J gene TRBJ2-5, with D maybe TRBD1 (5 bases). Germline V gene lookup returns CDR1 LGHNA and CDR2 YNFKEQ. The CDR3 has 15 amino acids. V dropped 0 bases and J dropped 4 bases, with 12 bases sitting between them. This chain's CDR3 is CASSQDENRRETQYF. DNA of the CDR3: TGTGCCAGCAGCCAAGATGAGAACAGGCGAGAGACCCAGTACTTC.

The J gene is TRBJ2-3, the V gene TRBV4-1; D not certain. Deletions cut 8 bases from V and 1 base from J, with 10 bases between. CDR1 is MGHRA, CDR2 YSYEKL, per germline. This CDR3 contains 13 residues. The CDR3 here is CASRGIGTDTQYF. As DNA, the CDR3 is TGCGCCAGCCGAGGTATTGGCACAGATACGCAGTATTTT.

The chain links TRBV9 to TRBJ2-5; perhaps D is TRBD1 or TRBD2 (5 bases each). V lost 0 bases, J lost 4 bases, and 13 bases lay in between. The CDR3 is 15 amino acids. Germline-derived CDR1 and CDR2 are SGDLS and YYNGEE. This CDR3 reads CASSVVGALGETQYF. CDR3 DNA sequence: TGTGCCAGCAGCGTAGTCGGGGCCTTGGGAGAGACCCAGTACTTC.

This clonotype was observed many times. The DNA for the CDR3 is TGTGCCAGCAGCCAAGGTGGCGGAGTAGATACGCAGTATTTT. It specifies CASSQGGGVDTQYF. The chain recombines TRBV3-1 with TRBJ2-3; no reliable D call. The CDR3 is 14 residues long. The germline CDR1 and CDR2 sequences are LGHDT and YNNKEL (reference sequence). V was trimmed by 1 base and J by 5 bases, leaving 10 bases between them.

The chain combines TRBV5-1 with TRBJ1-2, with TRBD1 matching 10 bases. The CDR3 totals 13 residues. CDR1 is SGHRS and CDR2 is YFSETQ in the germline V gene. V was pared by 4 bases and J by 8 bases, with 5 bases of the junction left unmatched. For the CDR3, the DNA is TGCGCCAGCAGCGCTGGGACAGGGGAAGGCTACACCTTC. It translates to CASSAGTGEGYTF.

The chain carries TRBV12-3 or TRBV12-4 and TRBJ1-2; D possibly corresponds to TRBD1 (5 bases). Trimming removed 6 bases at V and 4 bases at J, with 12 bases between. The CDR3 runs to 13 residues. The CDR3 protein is CASRDGGGYGYTF. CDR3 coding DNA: TGTGCCAGCAGGGACGGGGGAGGCTATGGCTACACCTTC.

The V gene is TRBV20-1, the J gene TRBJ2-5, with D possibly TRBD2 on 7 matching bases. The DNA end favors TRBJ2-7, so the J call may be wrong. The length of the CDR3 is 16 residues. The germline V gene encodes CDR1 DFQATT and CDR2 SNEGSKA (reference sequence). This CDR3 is CSARDIRRGRPYEQYF. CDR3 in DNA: TGCAGTGCTAGAGATATTCGGCGGGGGCGACCCTACGAGCAGTACTTC.